This TCR beta chain stems from a study of shared clonotypes between healthy human individuals. Deep level was the assay's run setting. Using immunoSEQ multiplex PCR, the repertoire was profiled, and TCRdb retains in-frame clones only, with some absent. The table records a few hundred thousand clones, 97% of them present only once. Germline V gene data show CDR1 as MNHEY and CDR2 as SVGAGI. The CDR3 loop spans 14 amino acids. The V gene end was trimmed by 5 bases and the J gene end by 4 bases; junction bases not matched to a gene: 8. The sequence came from a woman younger than 45 in good health. The chain combines TRBV6-5 with TRBJ2-7, with 7 bases aligning to TRBD1. Input material: naive CD4+ T cells sorted from blood. Subset here: CD45RA+ positively selected. The DNA of the CDR3 is TGTGCCAGCAGTCCCGACAGGGCAACTTACGAGCAGTACTTC. Protein: CASSPDRATYEQYF.